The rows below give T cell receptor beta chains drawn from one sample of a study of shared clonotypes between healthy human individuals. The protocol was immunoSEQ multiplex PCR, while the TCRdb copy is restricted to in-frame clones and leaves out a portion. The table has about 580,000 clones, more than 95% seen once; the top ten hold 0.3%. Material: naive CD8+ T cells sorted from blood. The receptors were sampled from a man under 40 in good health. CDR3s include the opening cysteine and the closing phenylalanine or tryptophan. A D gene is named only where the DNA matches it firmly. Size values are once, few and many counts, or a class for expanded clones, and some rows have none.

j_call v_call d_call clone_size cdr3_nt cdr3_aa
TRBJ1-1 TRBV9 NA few TGTGCCAGCAGCGTAGGGGGGCCAAACACTGAAGCTTTCTTT CASSVGGPNTEAFF
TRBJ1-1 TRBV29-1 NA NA TGCAGCGTTGAACCTCGACAGTCGAACACTGAAGCTTTCTTT CSVEPRQSNTEAFF
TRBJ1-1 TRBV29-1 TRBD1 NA TGCAGCGTTTATGACAGGGGGCTTAGCATGAACACTGAAGCTTTCTTT CSVYDRGLSMNTEAFF
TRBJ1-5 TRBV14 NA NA TGTGCCAGCAGCCAAGGGTACGATAGAGTTCAGCCCCAGCATTTT CASSQGYDRVQPQHF
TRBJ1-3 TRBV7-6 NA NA TGTGCCAGCAGCTCGCCGGGAGGGTCTGGAAACACCATATATTTT CASSSPGGSGNTIYF
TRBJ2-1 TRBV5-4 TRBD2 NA TGTGCCAGCAGCTCAACGGGGGGACTAGCGGGAGACAATGAGCAGTTCTTC CASSSTGGLAGDNEQFF
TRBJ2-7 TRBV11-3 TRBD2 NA TGTGCCAGCAGCTTACGGCGACCGACTAGCGGGAGGTCCCACGAGCAGTACTTC CASSLRRPTSGRSHEQYF
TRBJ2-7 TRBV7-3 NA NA TGTGCCAGCAGTTCTCCCACTACTAGAGAGTGGGGCTACGAGCAGTACTTC CASSSPTTREWGYEQYF
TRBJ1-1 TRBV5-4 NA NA TGTGCCAGCAGTCCAGCAGGACAGAACACTGAAGCTTTCTTT CASSPAGQNTEAFF
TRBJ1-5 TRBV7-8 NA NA TGTGCCAGCAGCCCAGGACGGACAGTTAGCAATCAGCCCCAGCATTTT CASSPGRTVSNQPQHF
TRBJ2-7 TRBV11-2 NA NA TGTGCCACCGTACAGGTACCCTCCTACGAGCAGTACTTC CATVQVPSYEQYF
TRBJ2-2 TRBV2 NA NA TGTGCCAGCAGGGAGGGCCCGGACACCGGGGAGCTGTTTTTT CASREGPDTGELFF
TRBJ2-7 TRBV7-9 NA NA TGTGCCAGCAGCCCACCACTGGAGGGGCTCAGCTCCTACGAGCAGTACTTC CASSPPLEGLSSYEQYF
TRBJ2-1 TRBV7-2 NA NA TGTGCCAGCAGCTTAGTTCGGGGCCCGGGTGAGCAGTTCTTC CASSLVRGPGEQFF
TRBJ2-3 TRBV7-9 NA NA TGTGCCAGCAGCGCCCCCGGCCTAGGTCTGAACACAGATACGCAGTATTTT CASSAPGLGLNTDTQYF
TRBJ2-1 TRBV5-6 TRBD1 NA TGTGCCAGCAGCCTTCCCCTGGGACAGGGTAAGAATGAGCAGTTCTTC CASSLPLGQGKNEQFF
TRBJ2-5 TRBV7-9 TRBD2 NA TGTGCCAGCAGCTTAACTAGCGGGCAAGAGACCCAGTACTTC CASSLTSGQETQYF
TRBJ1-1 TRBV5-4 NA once TGTGCCAGCAGCGTCGGGAACACTGAAGCTTTCTTT CASSVGNTEAFF
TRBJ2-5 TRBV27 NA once TGTGCCAGCAGTCCAGTGGACAGCCAAGAGACCCAGTACTTC CASSPVDSQETQYF
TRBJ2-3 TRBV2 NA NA TGTGCCAGCAGTGAAACCCTAGTAGAGACAGATACGCAGTATTTT CASSETLVETDTQYF
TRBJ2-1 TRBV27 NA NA TGTGCCAGCAGTTTAGCCGAGGATGAGCAGTTCTTC CASSLAEDEQFF
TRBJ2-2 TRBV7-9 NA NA TGTGCCAGCGGGCGGGAGAACACCGGGGAGCTGTTTTTT CASGRENTGELFF
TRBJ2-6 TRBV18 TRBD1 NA TGTGCCAGCTCACCACCACCGGGACAGGTGAACTCTGGGGCCAACGTCCTGACTTTC CASSPPPGQVNSGANVLTF
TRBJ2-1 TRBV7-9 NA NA TGTGCCAGCAGCGCCCGATTGGACTCTACAAATGAGCAGTTCTTC CASSARLDSTNEQFF
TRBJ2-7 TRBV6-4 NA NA TGTGCCAGAACACCTGCCACAGCCTACGAGCAGTACTTC CARTPATAYEQYF
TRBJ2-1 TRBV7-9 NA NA TGTGCCAGCAGCTTCGGACAGAAGCAGTTCTTC CASSFGQKQFF
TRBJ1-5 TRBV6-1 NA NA TGTGCCAGCAGTGATCTTAGGGGAAATAGCAATCAGCCCCAGCATTTT CASSDLRGNSNQPQHF
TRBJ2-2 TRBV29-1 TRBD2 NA TGCAGCGCAGTAACGCAGGGACTAGAGGTTACCGGGGAGCTGTTTTTT CSAVTQGLEVTGELFF
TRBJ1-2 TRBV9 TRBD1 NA TGTGCCAGCCTACAGGGGCAAGATGGCTACACCTTC CASLQGQDGYTF
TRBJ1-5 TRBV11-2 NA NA TGTGCCAGCAGCCTGGGTTTGAATCAGCCCCAGCATTTT CASSLGLNQPQHF